This T cell receptor beta chain came from a study of vaccination effects on CD4 cells after COVID-19 (dated by TCRdb to between 2021 and 2022). For context, the study as a whole: In the ViraFEST assay, PBMC were stimulated with viral peptide pools, and antigen-specific CD4+ T cell clonotypes were then identified by expansion using TCR sequencing. Each participant got two doses of an mRNA SARS-CoV-2 vaccine, either BNT162b2 or mRNA-1273. Some 1.9 million PBMC per well were cultured with roughly 10 ug/ml peptides in IMDM containing roughly 5% human AB serum, roughly 10 IU/ml IL-2 and gentamicin. In both COVID-19 convalescent patients and infection-naive vaccine recipients, the study compared SARS-CoV-2 spike-specific CD4+ TCR repertoires from before mRNA vaccination with those from after it. A total of 10 COVID-19 convalescent patients and a few SARS-CoV-2-naive healthy vaccine recipients were included in the full study. Cultures from other donors in the study were sequenced with the Oncomine TCR Beta short-read assay on an Illumina iSeq 100.

Concerning this clone itself: Its antigen specificity is not known. No much larger clone is present one base from it, and per-base qualities are unavailable.

The germline V gene (reference sequence) specifies LNHDA as CDR1 and SQIVND as CDR2. From its cysteine to its phenylalanine, the CDR3 spans 16 amino acids. The DNA shown is the 48-base CDR3, in frame from base 1. The germline ends are 15 bases apart after V is trimmed by 5 bases and J by 1 base. After around ten days of culture, CD4+ T cells were isolated with the EasySep CD4+ T cell isolation kit. None of the healthy vaccine recipients had a prior SARS-CoV-2 infection, which was confirmed by nucleocapsid antibody tests that came back negative both before and after vaccination. Half of the culture medium was replaced with fresh IL-2-containing medium on days 3 and 7. Unless noted otherwise, every peptide stimulation condition was grown in triplicate wells. Using Ficoll-Paque Plus gradient centrifugation, PBMC were separated from whole blood and then either used fresh or cryopreserved at -140C. The QIAamp micro DNA kit was used to extract genomic DNA from the cultured CD4+ T cells.

General conclusions and limits of the study: The study was limited by a small number of convalescent patients and lacked early post-infection timepoints. Both infection-induced and vaccine-induced clones contracted markedly at late post-vaccination timepoints, which is consistent with waning T cell responses. Among healthy vaccine recipients, nearly all vaccine-induced clones were SARS-CoV-2 mono-reactive, and just 1 of 255 was cross-reactive with common cold coronaviruses.

Receptors were amplified or captured by the immunoSEQ multiplex PCR assay. DNA from the CD4+ T cells that had been cultured and isolated underwent TCR beta CDR3 sequencing. On the study's bioinformatics: Non-productive TCR sequences were discarded, and reads were trimmed to the CDR3 region, with only CDR3s of 7 or more amino acids retained. Antigen-specific clonotypes were identified with the MANAFEST web app by comparing expansion in peptide wells against reference cultures. For clones to be considered positive, expansion at FDR<0.05 versus reference and all other wells, an odds ratio above 5, and a frequency above 0.1% in two replicate wells were required. A clonotype was defined as cross-reactive if the clonotype was significantly expanded both in SARS-CoV-2 spike wells and in at least one common cold coronavirus spike condition. CDR3 similarity was assessed by Levenshtein distance using the stringdist R package, and unrooted trees were constructed with ape in R 3.6.1. TCRdb carries this immuneACCESS record with in-frame sequences only. Its versions omit some clonotypes, under half of them owing to an unresolved V gene in the studies checked, with the rest unexplained. That table supplies the V and J calls and clone size; D and trimming were determined from the DNA. This sample gives about 76,000 clones in total; around 77% of them show up just once. The biggest ten clones account for over 2% of the sample.

The clonotype was recovered from a human donor who received a COVID-19 vaccine. This material consisted of CD4+ T cells from PBMCs cultured without peptide, taken before COVID-19 vaccination. The V gene is TRBV19 and the J gene is TRBJ2-4, and TRBD1 may be the D gene, going by 6 matching bases. The CDR3 in this case is CASSVQGFLAKNIQYF. Read as DNA, the sequence is TGTGCCAGTAGTGTACAGGGTTTCTTGGCCAAAAACATTCAGTACTTC.